Listed below are T cell receptor beta chains from one sample, sequenced in a study of blood T cell repertoires in COVID-19. The repertoire was sequenced with immunoSEQ multiplex PCR; TCRdb's copy has only in-frame clones and lacks some. The data show 140,000 to 150,000 clones, over 75% seen once. Sequencing was performed on peripheral blood. The receptors were gathered from a woman aged 60-75 years with active COVID-19. The CDR3 runs from the conserved cysteine through the conserved F or W. Each record gives: CDR3 DNA, CDR3 protein, D gene, clone size, J gene, V gene. The D gene is left open where the match is weak. Clone size is stated in some rows and not others, as once, few, many or a class when expanded.

CDR3nt: TGTGCCAGCAGCCCGGTGGGCTTGACAGGGCGGTATGGCTACACCTTC
CDR3aa: CASSPVGLTGRYGYTF
d_gene: TRBD1
abundance: .
j_gene: TRBJ1-2
v_gene: TRBV28

CDR3nt: TGTGCCAGCAGCCGGACGGACAGGGTTGGCGGCTACACCTTC
CDR3aa: CASSRTDRVGGYTF
d_gene: TRBD1
abundance: once
j_gene: TRBJ1-2
v_gene: TRBV6-2/TRBV6-3

CDR3nt: TGTGCCAGCAGCTTGGGAGATCAGCCCCAGCATTTT
CDR3aa: CASSLGDQPQHF
d_gene: .
abundance: .
j_gene: TRBJ1-5
v_gene: TRBV5-6

CDR3nt: TGTGCCAGCAGCCAAGAGGGACAGACCTACAATGAGCAGTTCTTC
CDR3aa: CASSQEGQTYNEQFF
d_gene: TRBD1
abundance: .
j_gene: TRBJ2-1
v_gene: TRBV7-2

CDR3nt: TGCAGTGCTAGTCCAGGGGGCCCGAGGGCCAACGTCCTGACTTTC
CDR3aa: CSASPGGPRANVLTF
d_gene: TRBD1
abundance: .
j_gene: TRBJ2-6
v_gene: TRBV20-1

CDR3nt: TGTGCCAGCAGCTATCCTCCTCGACTAGTACCCTACAATGAGCAGTTCTTC
CDR3aa: CASSYPPRLVPYNEQFF
d_gene: .
abundance: .
j_gene: TRBJ2-1
v_gene: TRBV6-2/TRBV6-3

CDR3nt: TGTGCCAGCAGCTTAATGGAGGGCTCCTACAATGAGCAGTTCTTC
CDR3aa: CASSLMEGSYNEQFF
d_gene: .
abundance: .
j_gene: TRBJ2-1
v_gene: TRBV7-3

CDR3nt: TGTGCCACCGGAGCAGGGGGCTTTTTTAGCAATCAGCCCCAGCATTTT
CDR3aa: CATGAGGFFSNQPQHF
d_gene: TRBD1
abundance: .
j_gene: TRBJ1-5
v_gene: TRBV24-1

CDR3nt: TGTGCCAGCAGTGAATTGGGAGGGGAGAGTAAAAACATTCAGTACTTC
CDR3aa: CASSELGGESKNIQYF
d_gene: TRBD2
abundance: .
j_gene: TRBJ2-4
v_gene: TRBV25-1

CDR3nt: TGTGCCAGCAACCCTCGACAGGGGGCGGGTGGCTACACCTTC
CDR3aa: CASNPRQGAGGYTF
d_gene: TRBD1
abundance: .
j_gene: TRBJ1-2
v_gene: TRBV5-4

CDR3nt: TGTGCCAGCAGTTTGCAGGGCATGTGGAACTTC
CDR3aa: CASSLQGMWNF
d_gene: .
abundance: .
j_gene: TRBJ2-4
v_gene: TRBV28

CDR3nt: TGTGCCACCGGTAAGGGAGGGATATCCTACGAGCAGTACTTC
CDR3aa: CATGKGGISYEQYF
d_gene: TRBD2
abundance: .
j_gene: TRBJ2-7
v_gene: TRBV15

CDR3nt: TGTGCCAGCAGCCAAGTAGAAAAAGAACTAGAAGGAGGTGAGCAGTTCTTC
CDR3aa: CASSQVEKELEGGEQFF
d_gene: .
abundance: .
j_gene: TRBJ2-1
v_gene: TRBV4-2

CDR3nt: TGTGCCAGCAGCTTACTTTTTCGTCGGGGTTATGAGCAGTTCTTC
CDR3aa: CASSLLFRRGYEQFF
d_gene: .
abundance: .
j_gene: TRBJ2-1
v_gene: TRBV7-8

CDR3nt: TGTGCCAGCTCACCTCGCGCCACATCGACAGGGACGTGGGTGAACACTGAAGCTTTCTTT
CDR3aa: CASSPRATSTGTWVNTEAFF
d_gene: TRBD1
abundance: .
j_gene: TRBJ1-1
v_gene: TRBV18

CDR3nt: TGTGCCAGCAGTTTGCGGGGCCAGACAGGGGGCGAATTTGTTGGCTACACCTTC
CDR3aa: CASSLRGQTGGEFVGYTF
d_gene: TRBD1
abundance: once
j_gene: TRBJ1-2
v_gene: TRBV27

CDR3nt: TGTGCCAGCAGTCCCGGGACAGGGACTTATGGCTACACCTTC
CDR3aa: CASSPGTGTYGYTF
d_gene: TRBD1
abundance: .
j_gene: TRBJ1-2
v_gene: TRBV28

CDR3nt: TGCAGCGTTGACCTTCCATCCAGGGCGGGGACTGAAGCTTTCTTT
CDR3aa: CSVDLPSRAGTEAFF
d_gene: .
abundance: .
j_gene: TRBJ1-1
v_gene: TRBV29-1

CDR3nt: TGTGCCAGCAGCTCAACCCCCGCGGGAGTCGGTTATACGCAGTATTTT
CDR3aa: CASSSTPAGVGYTQYF
d_gene: TRBD2
abundance: .
j_gene: TRBJ2-3
v_gene: TRBV7-6

CDR3nt: TGTGCCAGCTACTCCCCGGGGGGGCAGTATGGCTACACCTTC
CDR3aa: CASYSPGGQYGYTF
d_gene: .
abundance: .
j_gene: TRBJ1-2
v_gene: TRBV28

CDR3nt: TGCGCCAGCAGCCAGAGGGCTAGCGGGACCTACGAGCAGTACTTC
CDR3aa: CASSQRASGTYEQYF
d_gene: TRBD2
abundance: .
j_gene: TRBJ2-7
v_gene: TRBV4-1

CDR3nt: TGCGCCAGCAGCCAAGATATGCGGGGTCGGGGTTACAATGAGCAGTTCTTC
CDR3aa: CASSQDMRGRGYNEQFF
d_gene: .
abundance: .
j_gene: TRBJ2-1
v_gene: TRBV4-1

CDR3nt: TGCAGTGCTAGTACGCAGGGCTTCGACACCGGGGAGCTGTTTTTT
CDR3aa: CSASTQGFDTGELFF
d_gene: .
abundance: .
j_gene: TRBJ2-2
v_gene: TRBV20-1

CDR3nt: TGTGCCAGCAGTTTCGGAGGGGCAACTAATGAAAAACTGTTTTTT
CDR3aa: CASSFGGATNEKLFF
d_gene: .
abundance: .
j_gene: TRBJ1-4
v_gene: TRBV28

CDR3nt: TGTGCCAGCAGCGCAAACTCGGGGGTTGACACTGAAGCTTTCTTT
CDR3aa: CASSANSGVDTEAFF
d_gene: .
abundance: .
j_gene: TRBJ1-1
v_gene: TRBV7-6

CDR3nt: TGTGCCAGCAGTTACAGCGGGATAGCCAAAAACATTCAGTACTTC
CDR3aa: CASSYSGIAKNIQYF
d_gene: TRBD2
abundance: .
j_gene: TRBJ2-4
v_gene: TRBV6-5

CDR3nt: TGTGCCAGCAAGGGACAGGGGTTCGGTAATGAAAAACTGTTTTTT
CDR3aa: CASKGQGFGNEKLFF
d_gene: TRBD1
abundance: .
j_gene: TRBJ1-4
v_gene: TRBV2

CDR3nt: TGTGCCAGCAGCCCGCCATCCGGGAGGGGCTACAATGAGCAGTTCTTC
CDR3aa: CASSPPSGRGYNEQFF
d_gene: TRBD2
abundance: .
j_gene: TRBJ2-1
v_gene: TRBV7-2

CDR3nt: TGCAGCGTTGAATCGGGACAGGGAGCCTACGAGCAGTACTTC
CDR3aa: CSVESGQGAYEQYF
d_gene: TRBD1
abundance: once
j_gene: TRBJ2-7
v_gene: TRBV29-1

CDR3nt: TGCGCCAGCAGGGCTCTAGCGGGGGGGAACAATGAGCAGTTCTTC
CDR3aa: CASRALAGGNNEQFF
d_gene: TRBD2
abundance: .
j_gene: TRBJ2-1
v_gene: TRBV5-1

CDR3nt: TGTGCCAGCAGCCGGGACAGTTATAATGAAAAACTGTTTTTT
CDR3aa: CASSRDSYNEKLFF
d_gene: TRBD1
abundance: .
j_gene: TRBJ1-4
v_gene: TRBV7-8

CDR3nt: TGTGCCAGCAGCCAGACTAGTTACAATGAGCAGTTCTTC
CDR3aa: CASSQTSYNEQFF
d_gene: .
abundance: .
j_gene: TRBJ2-1
v_gene: TRBV7-3

CDR3nt: TGTGCCAGCAGCGTAGAGGGGTTCGGCACAGATACGCAGTATTTT
CDR3aa: CASSVEGFGTDTQYF
d_gene: .
abundance: .
j_gene: TRBJ2-3
v_gene: TRBV9

CDR3nt: TGTGCCAGCAGTGGGGACTGGGGCACAGATACGCAGTATTTT
CDR3aa: CASSGDWGTDTQYF
d_gene: .
abundance: once
j_gene: TRBJ2-3
v_gene: TRBV2

CDR3nt: TGTGCCAGCAGTGGCAGGGTAGCTGGAAACACCATATATTTT
CDR3aa: CASSGRVAGNTIYF
d_gene: .
abundance: .
j_gene: TRBJ1-3
v_gene: TRBV9

CDR3nt: TGTGCCAGCAGCTCCAACGCAGGTGCAGAGACCCAGTACTTC
CDR3aa: CASSSNAGAETQYF
d_gene: .
abundance: once
j_gene: TRBJ2-5
v_gene: TRBV7-3

CDR3nt: TGTGCCAGCAGCCTGACAGGGGGCCGAGAGACCCAGTACTTC
CDR3aa: CASSLTGGRETQYF
d_gene: TRBD1
abundance: .
j_gene: TRBJ2-5
v_gene: TRBV7-9

CDR3nt: TGTGCCAGTAGTCCCAATCGAGGGCGGGAGACCCAGTACTTC
CDR3aa: CASSPNRGRETQYF
d_gene: .
abundance: .
j_gene: TRBJ2-5
v_gene: TRBV19

CDR3nt: TGTGCCAGTAGCCGGAGCGGACAGGGGAACATTCAGTACTTC
CDR3aa: CASSRSGQGNIQYF
d_gene: TRBD1
abundance: .
j_gene: TRBJ2-4
v_gene: TRBV19

CDR3nt: TGTGCCACCAGCAGAGGACAGGGAGAATATGGCTACACCTTC
CDR3aa: CATSRGQGEYGYTF
d_gene: TRBD1
abundance: .
j_gene: TRBJ1-2
v_gene: TRBV15

CDR3nt: TGCAGCGTTGAGGCCCTATACAGGGGGAGTAGGTATGGCTACACCTTC
CDR3aa: CSVEALYRGSRYGYTF
d_gene: TRBD1
abundance: .
j_gene: TRBJ1-2
v_gene: TRBV29-1

CDR3nt: TGTGCCACCAGCAGCGGGACTGGAAGCACAGATACGCAGTATTTT
CDR3aa: CATSSGTGSTDTQYF
d_gene: .
abundance: .
j_gene: TRBJ2-3
v_gene: TRBV15

CDR3nt: TGTGCCAGCAGCCAAGAGGCAACAGGGAACACTGAAGCTTTCTTT
CDR3aa: CASSQEATGNTEAFF
d_gene: .
abundance: .
j_gene: TRBJ1-1
v_gene: TRBV4-2

CDR3nt: TGTGCCAGCAGCCAAGCCCTAGGGCGACTAGCGGCCTACGAGCAGTACTTC
CDR3aa: CASSQALGRLAAYEQYF
d_gene: TRBD2
abundance: .
j_gene: TRBJ2-7
v_gene: TRBV4-2

CDR3nt: TGTGCCAGCAGCTTAGTGGGGAGACCCACCGGGGAGCTGTTTTTT
CDR3aa: CASSLVGRPTGELFF
d_gene: .
abundance: .
j_gene: TRBJ2-2
v_gene: TRBV7-2

CDR3nt: TGTGCCAGCAGTTACGACAGGGGGCGTATAGATACGCAGTATTTT
CDR3aa: CASSYDRGRIDTQYF
d_gene: TRBD1
abundance: .
j_gene: TRBJ2-3
v_gene: TRBV6-6